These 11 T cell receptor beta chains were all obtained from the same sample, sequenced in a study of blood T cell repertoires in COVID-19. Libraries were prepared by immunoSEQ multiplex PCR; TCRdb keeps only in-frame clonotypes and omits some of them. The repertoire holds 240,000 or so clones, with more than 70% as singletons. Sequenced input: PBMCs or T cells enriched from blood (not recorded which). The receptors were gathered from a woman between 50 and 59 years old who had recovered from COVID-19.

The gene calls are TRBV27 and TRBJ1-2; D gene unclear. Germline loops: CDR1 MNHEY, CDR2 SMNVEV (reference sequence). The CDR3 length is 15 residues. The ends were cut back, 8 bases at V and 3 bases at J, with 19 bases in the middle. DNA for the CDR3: TGTGCCAGCCGACTGTCCTGGCTACCCCACTATGGCTACACCTTC. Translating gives CASRLSWLPHYGYTF.

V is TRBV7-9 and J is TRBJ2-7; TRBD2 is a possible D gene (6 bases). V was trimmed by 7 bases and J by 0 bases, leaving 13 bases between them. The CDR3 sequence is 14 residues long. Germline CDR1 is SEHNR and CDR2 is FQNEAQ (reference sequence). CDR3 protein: CASTGAGSSYEQYF. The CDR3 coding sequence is TGTGCCAGCACCGGCGCGGGGAGCTCCTACGAGCAGTACTTC.

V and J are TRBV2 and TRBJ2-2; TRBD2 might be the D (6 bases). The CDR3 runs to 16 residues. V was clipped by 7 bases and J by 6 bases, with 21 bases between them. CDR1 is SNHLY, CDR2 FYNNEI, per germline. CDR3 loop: CASTVLGGLSAGELFF. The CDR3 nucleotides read TGTGCCAGCACCGTCCTGGGGGGACTCTCTGCCGGGGAGCTGTTTTTT.

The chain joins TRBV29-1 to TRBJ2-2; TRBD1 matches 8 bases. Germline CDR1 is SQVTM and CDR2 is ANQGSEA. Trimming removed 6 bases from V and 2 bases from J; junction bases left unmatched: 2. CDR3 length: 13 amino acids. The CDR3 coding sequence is TGCAGCGTGACAGGGGATAACACCGGGGAGCTGTTTTTT. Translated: CSVTGDNTGELFF.

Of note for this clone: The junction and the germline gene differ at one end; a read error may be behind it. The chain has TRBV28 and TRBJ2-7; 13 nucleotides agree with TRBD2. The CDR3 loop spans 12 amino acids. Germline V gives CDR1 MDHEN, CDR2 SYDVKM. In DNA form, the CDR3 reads TGTGCCAGCAGCCCCGGACTAGCGGGAGCCCACTTC. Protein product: CASSPGLAGAHF.

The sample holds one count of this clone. The CDR3 protein is CASSYRSGQETQYF. The CDR3 DNA sequence: TGTGCCAGCAGTTACAGAAGTGGACAGGAGACCCAGTACTTC. The chain combines TRBV5-4 with TRBJ2-5; D perhaps matches TRBD1 (6 bases). This CDR3 is built from 14 residues. Per the germline V gene, CDR1 is SGHNT and CDR2 is YYREEE (reference sequence). Trimming took 5 bases from V and 5 from J, leaving 16 bases between them.

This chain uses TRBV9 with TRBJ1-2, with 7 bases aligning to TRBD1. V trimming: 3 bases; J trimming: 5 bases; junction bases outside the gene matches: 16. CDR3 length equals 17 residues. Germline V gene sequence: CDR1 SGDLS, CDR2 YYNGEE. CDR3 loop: CASSGRDSVTWRYGYTF. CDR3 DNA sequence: TGTGCCAGCAGCGGCCGGGACAGCGTAACATGGAGGTATGGCTACACCTTC.

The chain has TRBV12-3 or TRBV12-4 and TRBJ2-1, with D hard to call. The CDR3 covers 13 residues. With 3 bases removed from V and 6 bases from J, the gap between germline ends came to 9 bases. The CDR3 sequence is CASSFGERNEQFF. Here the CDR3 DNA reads TGTGCCAGCAGTTTCGGTGAGCGCAATGAGCAGTTCTTC.

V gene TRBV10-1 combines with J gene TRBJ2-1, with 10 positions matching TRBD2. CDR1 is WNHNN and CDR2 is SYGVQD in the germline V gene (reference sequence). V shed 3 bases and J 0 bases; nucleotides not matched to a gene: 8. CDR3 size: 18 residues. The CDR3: CASSDPLAGASSYNEQFF. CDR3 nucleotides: TGCGCCAGCAGTGATCCCCTAGCGGGGGCTAGCTCCTACAATGAGCAGTTCTTC.

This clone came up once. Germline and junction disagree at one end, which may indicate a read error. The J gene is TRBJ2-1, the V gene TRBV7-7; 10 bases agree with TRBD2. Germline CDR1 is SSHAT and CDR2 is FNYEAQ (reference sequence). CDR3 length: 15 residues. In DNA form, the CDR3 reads TGTGCTAGCAGCCGAGCGGGAGGGTCCTACAATGAGCAGTTCTTC. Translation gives CASSRAGGSYNEQFF.

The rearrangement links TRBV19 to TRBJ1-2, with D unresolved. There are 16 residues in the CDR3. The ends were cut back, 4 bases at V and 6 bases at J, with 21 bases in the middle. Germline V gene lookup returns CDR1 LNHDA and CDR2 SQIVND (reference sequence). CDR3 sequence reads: CASSTRRELQSDGYTF. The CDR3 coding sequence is TGTGCCAGTAGTACCAGGAGGGAGTTACAAAGCGATGGCTACACCTTC.